In this sample, the clone carrying this TCR beta chain turned up a few times. The table came from immunoSEQ multiplex PCR; TCRdb's copy has only in-frame clones and leaves some out. The sample has roughly 210,000 clones, 80% to 85% seen once. The data were taken from a study of blood T cell repertoires in COVID-19. Study information: Acute and convalescent COVID-19 specimens originated in the United States, Italy and Spain.

The CDR3 is 16 amino acids. Trimming cost V 3 bases and J 4 bases, with 19 bases left between them. CDR1 GTSNPN and CDR2 SVGIG come from the germline V gene (reference sequence). The origin of this receptor is a woman older than 75 with COVID-19, enrolled during active disease. The V and J genes are TRBV30 and TRBJ1-3, with D hard to call. The sample taken for sequencing was peripheral blood. As DNA, the CDR3 is TGTGCCTGGAGATCAACCGCTGGCCCTCGCGGAAACACCATATATTTT. Protein: CAWRSTAGPRGNTIYF.